The next 28 T cell receptor beta chains were all read from a single sample in a study of shared clonotypes between healthy human individuals. The protocol was immunoSEQ multiplex PCR, while the TCRdb copy is restricted to in-frame clones and leaves out a portion. Of nearly 1,000,000 clones listed, more than 75% were seen once; the top ten hold approximately 1.5%. The material sequenced was memory CD4+ T cells sorted from blood. Subset defined: CD45RA-negative fraction. The receptors shown here come from a young man in good health.

V gene TRBV10-1 combines with J gene TRBJ2-1, with D perhaps matching TRBD2 (5 bases). The CDR3 is 13 amino acids. CDR1 is WNHNN and CDR2 is SYGVQD in the germline V gene (reference sequence). V lost 2 bases and J lost 4, with 6 bases in between. The CDR3 protein is CASSEDYYNEQFF. DNA for the CDR3: TGCGCCAGCAGTGAGGACTATTACAATGAGCAGTTCTTC.

V gene TRBV9 combines with J gene TRBJ2-3, with 7 bases identical to TRBD1. Per the germline V gene, CDR1 is SGDLS and CDR2 is YYNGEE. V shed 4 bases and J 0 bases; nucleotides not matched to a gene: 5. The length of the CDR3 is 15 residues. CDR3 residues: CASSTKTGSTDTQYF. DNA of the CDR3: TGTGCCAGCAGCACCAAGACAGGGAGCACAGATACGCAGTATTTT.

The genes are TRBV28 and TRBJ2-7, with D perhaps being TRBD1 or TRBD2 (6 bases each). V was trimmed by 1 base and J by 0 bases, leaving 10 bases between them. The length of the CDR3 is 15 residues. Germline V gene data show CDR1 as MDHEN and CDR2 as SYDVKM. CDR3 region: CASSLYGGGSYEQYF. As DNA, the CDR3 is TGTGCCAGCAGTTTATATGGAGGGGGCTCCTACGAGCAGTACTTC.

V gene TRBV27 combines with J gene TRBJ2-1; TRBD2 aligns across 8 bases. Germline V CDR1 and CDR2: MNHEY, SMNVEV (reference sequence). The length of the CDR3 is 14 residues. With 4 bases clipped from V and 7 bases from J, the junction kept 6 bases outside the gene matches. The chain's CDR3 is CASSSRRGGNEQFF. Written as DNA, the CDR3 is TGTGCCAGCAGTTCTCGCCGGGGGGGGAATGAGCAGTTCTTC.

V is TRBV7-8 and J is TRBJ2-7; no clear D. CDR1 is SGHVS and CDR2 is FQNEAQ in the germline V gene. The length of the CDR3 is 17 residues. Between the trimmed V and J ends, which lost 4 bases and 3 bases, there was a span of 22 bases. DNA for the CDR3: TGTGCCAGCAGCTATGGCCCCGGAATGGGCGGTCTCTACGAGCAGTACTTC. Translated: CASSYGPGMGGLYEQYF.

The chain couples TRBV19 to TRBJ2-2; 13 bases align to TRBD2. CDR3 length equals 19 residues. The ends lost 4 bases at V and 3 bases at J; junction bases unmatched: 11. Germline CDR1 and CDR2: LNHDA and SQIVND (reference sequence). The DNA for the CDR3 is TGTGCCAGTAGTAAAAGAAGACTAGCGGGAGGTACAGACACCGGGGAGCTGTTTTTT. Its protein product is CASSKRRLAGGTDTGELFF.

The chain is built from TRBV30 and TRBJ2-5; 9 bases match TRBD2. With 2 bases clipped from V and 1 base from J, the junction kept 2 bases outside the gene matches. Germline V gene data show CDR1 as GTSNPN and CDR2 as SVGIG (reference sequence). CDR3 length: 14 residues. The chain's CDR3 is CAWSSGGFQETQYF. The CDR3 nucleotides are TGTGCCTGGAGTAGCGGGGGGTTCCAAGAGACCCAGTACTTC.

J is TRBJ2-7 and V is TRBV9, with 9 bases lining up with TRBD2. V dropped 4 bases and J dropped 4; count of bases not matched to a gene: 9. Germline V lookup: CDR1 SGDLS, CDR2 YYNGEE. This CDR3 spans 15 amino acids. CDR3 sequence: CASSPRAAGGYEQYF. The CDR3, as DNA: TGTGCCAGCAGCCCTCGTGCAGCGGGAGGATACGAGCAGTACTTC. The full variable domain, rest sourced from reference TRBV9 and TRBJ2-7, is DSGVTQTPKHLITATGQRVTLRCSPRSGDLSVYWYQQSLDQGLQFLIQYYNGEERAKGNILERFSAQQFPDLHSELNLSSLELGDSALYFCASSPRAAGGYEQYFGPGTRLTVT.

This chain links TRBV5-5 with TRBJ2-7; D gene uncertain. V was shortened by 0 bases and J by 12 bases, with 19 bases between the two germline ends. This CDR3 contains 14 residues. Germline V CDR1 and CDR2: SGHKS, YYEKEE (reference sequence). In DNA form, the CDR3 reads TGTGCCAGCAGCTTGGCGGATATGGCAGGTAGTCCGTACTTC. As protein: CASSLADMAGSPYF.

The chain has TRBV14 and TRBJ1-1, with D perhaps matching TRBD1 (6 bases). CDR1 is SGHDN and CDR2 is FVKESK in the germline V gene. The CDR3 contains 12 residues. Trimming took 2 bases from V and 9 from J, leaving 10 bases between them. CDR3 sequence (DNA): TGTGCCAGCAGCCAATCGGGGGCCCAAGCTTTCTTT. Residues: CASSQSGAQAFF.

The rearrangement links TRBV6-5 to TRBJ2-2; no clear D. CDR1 is MNHEY, CDR2 SVGAGI, per germline. The CDR3 has 16 amino acids. Trimming shortened V by 2 bases and J by 4 bases, and 14 bases separated the two germline ends. The DNA of the CDR3 is TGTGCCAGCAGTTACGCCAGATCGTTGGGCACCGGGGAGCTGTTTTTT. It translates to CASSYARSLGTGELFF.

Worth noting for this clone: A much larger clone differs by one base, so this may be a read error. This specimen includes other DNA sequences encoding the same CDR3. The chain joins TRBV19 to TRBJ1-1, with D perhaps TRBD1 (6 bases). CDR1 LNHDA and CDR2 SQIVND come from the germline V gene (reference sequence). The CDR3 totals 13 residues. V was shortened by 9 bases and J by 0 bases, with 11 bases between the two germline ends. CDR3 sequence reads: CASSGQLNTEAFF. The CDR3 DNA reads as TGTGCCAGCAGCGGACAGCTGAACACTGAAGCTTTCTTT.

V usage is TRBV30 and J usage is TRBJ1-1; no firm D call. CDR1 and CDR2 (germline): GTSNPN, SVGIG (reference sequence). The CDR3 is 15 amino acids. Trimming took 4 bases from V and 0 from J, leaving 15 bases between them. CDR3 coding DNA: TGTGCCTGGAACCGGGAGAGGCGCATGAACACTGAAGCTTTCTTT. Its translation is CAWNRERRMNTEAFF. Together with reference TRBV30 and TRBJ1-1, the CDR3 gives the full variable domain: SQTIHQWPATLVQPVGSPLSLECTVEGTSNPNLYWYRQAAGRGLQLLFYSVGIGQISSEVPQNLSASRPQDRQFILSSKKLLLSDSGFYLCAWNRERRMNTEAFFGQGTRLTVV.

The sample holds one count of this clone. Other DNA sequences in this specimen translate into the identical CDR3. The chain is built from TRBV11-2 and TRBJ1-4, with 11 positions matching TRBD1. The germline gives CDR1 SGHAT, CDR2 FQNNGV. This CDR3 is built from 16 residues. The ends lost 6 bases at V and 0 bases at J; junction bases unmatched: 3. The CDR3 DNA reads as TGTGCCAGCAGTTTGGGACAGGGGGCAACTAATGAAAAACTGTTTTTT. Encoded protein: CASSLGQGATNEKLFF.

The chain joins TRBV29-1 to TRBJ1-4; D not certain. Germline V gives CDR1 SQVTM, CDR2 ANQGSEA. V was shortened by 6 bases and J by 6 bases, with 14 bases between the two germline ends. This CDR3 is 13 amino acids long. The CDR3 DNA reads TGCAGCGTCGGAACTGGAGGCTATGAAAAACTGTTTTTT. Translating it yields CSVGTGGYEKLFF.

The CDR3 loop is CASLGQRDTDTQYF. The CDR3 coding sequence is TGTGCCAGCCTCGGACAGAGGGACACAGATACGCAGTATTTT. This chain links TRBV11-1 with TRBJ2-3, with D maybe TRBD1 (6 bases). V lost 8 bases and J lost 2, with 14 bases in between. This CDR3 has 14 amino acids. The V gene's germline CDR1 is SGHAT and CDR2 FQDESV (reference sequence).

V and J are TRBV7-6 and TRBJ2-5, with TRBD2 matching 11 bases. The CDR3 consists of 14 residues. Looked up from germline, CDR1 is SGHVS and CDR2 is FNYEAQ. Trimming took 1 base from V and 14 from J; bases not matched to a gene: 9. In DNA, the CDR3 is TGTGCCAGCAGCTTAGAGGGTAGCGGGGGGGCCACATACTTC. Its protein is CASSLEGSGGATYF.

This rearrangement joins TRBV19 to TRBJ2-7; D remains ambiguous. This CDR3 comprises 15 residues. Per the germline V gene, CDR1 is LNHDA and CDR2 is SQIVND (reference sequence). Between the trimmed V and J ends, which lost 5 bases and 7 bases, there was a span of 21 bases. CDR3 sequence: CASSRTRRSDLEQYF. The CDR3 bases are TGTGCCAGTAGTCGTACAAGACGTTCAGATCTGGAGCAGTACTTC.

CDR3 DNA: TGCGCCAGCAGTGAGGCACGCGGGAGGAATGAGCAGTTCTTC. Its protein is CASSEARGRNEQFF. This chain connects TRBV10-1 to TRBJ2-1; 8 nucleotides agree with TRBD2. The CDR3 has 14 amino acids. The junction had 4 bases not matched to a gene; V was cut back by 2 bases and J by 7 bases. CDR1 and CDR2 from the germline V gene are WNHNN and SYGVQD (reference sequence).

This clone was counted a few times. V is TRBV6-5 and J is TRBJ2-6; D not certain. V was cut by 2 bases and J by 2 bases, with 10 bases left in between. The germline V gene encodes CDR1 MNHEY and CDR2 SVGAGI. The CDR3 runs to 16 residues. The CDR3 nucleotides are TGTGCCAGCAGTTACGGTCAGAAGGCTGGGGCCAACGTCCTGACTTTC. Protein sequence: CASSYGQKAGANVLTF.

This clone was detected a few times. The CDR3 region is CASSPPRTHANSPLHF. The CDR3, as DNA: TGTGCCAGCAGTCCACCCCGGACACATGCAAATTCACCCCTCCACTTT. The V gene is TRBV27, the J gene TRBJ1-6, with D possibly being TRBD1 (5 bases). The CDR3 has 16 amino acids. Trimming cost V 5 bases and J 7 bases, with 18 bases left between them. Germline loops: CDR1 MNHEY, CDR2 SMNVEV (reference sequence).

As for this clone: The junction shows a germline mismatch at one end, possibly a read error. The same CDR3 arises from other DNA sequences in this sample as well. This chain joins TRBV28 and TRBJ1-2; TRBD1 is a possible D gene (5 bases). Germline V gene lookup returns CDR1 MDHEN and CDR2 SYDVKM. This CDR3 has 13 amino acids. The CDR3 DNA sequence: TGTGCCACCTCCCTATTTCTGGGACCCGGCTACACCTTT. This codes for CATSLFLGPGYTF.

This clone appeared once. The chain has TRBV10-1 and TRBJ2-7; weak D call: TRBD2 (6 bases). The V gene's germline CDR1 is WNHNN and CDR2 SYGVQD (reference sequence). This CDR3 comprises 13 residues. The V end lost 6 bases, the J end lost 9 bases, and 18 bases lay between the germline ends. The CDR3 DNA sequence: TGCGCCAGCAGCCCTTCGGCGGGACTCGGGCAGTACTTC. As protein: CASSPSAGLGQYF.

The chain combines TRBV6-5 with TRBJ2-7; no clear D gene. Germline V gene sequence: CDR1 MNHEY, CDR2 SVGAGI. Trimming stripped 6 bases from V and 4 bases from J, with 7 bases between. CDR3 length equals 11 residues. The CDR3 sequence is CASRVGYEQYF. CDR3 coding DNA: TGTGCCAGCAGGGTGGGGTACGAGCAGTACTTC.

About this clone itself: Germline is not matched at one junction end, which may reflect a read error. The same CDR3 can be traced to other DNA sequences in this sample. The rearrangement links TRBV28 to TRBJ1-5; maybe TRBD1 (6 bases). This CDR3 is built from 14 residues. Germline V gene lookup returns CDR1 MDHEN and CDR2 SYDVKM. CDR3 coding DNA: TGTGCCAGCAGTTTGGACAGACAAAACCAGCCTCAGCATTTT. It translates to CASSLDRQNQPQHF.

Notes on this clone: This likely reflects a read error, since a far larger clone is one base away. The chain is built from TRBV5-4 and TRBJ2-1, with 7 positions matching TRBD1. There are 15 residues in the CDR3. Trimming cost V 0 bases and J 2 bases; bases outside gene matches: 2. The germline CDR1 and CDR2 sequences are SGHNT and YYREEE (reference sequence). DNA of the CDR3: TGTGCCAGCAGCTTGGGGCAGGGGGCCTACAATGAGCAGTTCTTC. It codes for CASSLGQGAYNEQFF.

This chain's CDR3 is CASSLQVGLRYTF. CDR3 nucleotides: TGTGCCAGCAGCCTCCAAGTGGGGCTGCGCTACACCTTC. The rearrangement uses TRBV7-9 and TRBJ1-2; D is perhaps TRBD1 (5 bases). With 5 bases removed from V and 9 bases from J, the gap between germline ends came to 16 bases. CDR1 is SEHNR, CDR2 FQNEAQ, per germline (reference sequence). The CDR3 totals 13 residues. The full variable domain, in which reference TRBV7-9 and TRBJ1-2 provide the parts outside the CDR3, is DTGVSQNPRHKITKRGQNVTFRCDPISEHNRLYWYRQTLGQGPEFLTYFQNEAQLEKSRLLSDRFSAERPKGSFSTLEIQRTEQGDSAMYLCASSLQVGLRYTFGSGTRLTVV.

This clone was observed a few times. The same CDR3 arises from other DNA sequences in this sample as well. This chain uses TRBV6-1 with TRBJ2-2; D is uncertain. CDR1 MNHNS and CDR2 SASEGT come from the germline V gene. The ends were cut back, 9 bases at V and 0 bases at J, with 2 bases in the middle. The CDR3 is 11 amino acids. The CDR3 sequence: CASTNTGELFF. CDR3 DNA sequence: TGTGCCAGTACGAACACCGGGGAGCTGTTTTTT.